This entry describes one T cell receptor beta chain. What it binds is not known. Data came from immunoSEQ multiplex PCR; TCRdb stores just in-frame clones and leaves some out. Of some 140,000 clones listed, 80% to 90% are singletons. The donors were part of the validation cohort of over a hundred subjects. That cohort was separate from the first cohort, which comprised some 670 subjects. This specimen comes from a study of cytomegalovirus exposure and HLA in healthy donors. Study overall: The roughly 110 validation repertoires were reported in a later analysis to have been generated on the same platform as the approximately 700 first-cohort repertoires. Study-level results: TCR sequences were mostly rare, though some public TCRs occurred in many donors. Specific recognition of CMV antigens was confirmed in vitro for a few chains (all CMV-associated).

With V trimmed by 5 bases and J by 7 bases, 8 bases remained unmatched. The CDR3 has 14 residues. Germline lookup yields CDR1 SGHTA and CDR2 FQGTGA. The material sequenced was PBMCs. This TCR was recovered from a woman under 40 in good health and CMV-seronegative. This rearrangement joins TRBV7-3 to TRBJ2-1, with 7 bases that match TRBD2. CDR3 protein: CASSQDGGSNEQFF. Written as DNA, the CDR3 is TGTGCCAGCAGCCAGGACGGGGGGTCGAATGAGCAGTTCTTC.